Listed here are 15 T cell receptor beta chains from one sample, sequenced in a study of blood T cell repertoires in COVID-19. The protocol was immunoSEQ multiplex PCR, while the TCRdb copy is restricted to in-frame clones and leaves out a portion. The sample holds under 140,000 clones, about 90% seen once. The source material was peripheral blood. The receptors shown here come from a human donor in a cohort sampled during active COVID-19.

This clone was recorded a few times. This sequence joins TRBV5-1 and TRBJ1-1; perhaps TRBD1 as D (5 bases). The V gene lost 0 bases and the J gene lost 2 bases, with 8 bases spanning the gap. CDR3 length: 14 residues. Germline V gene lookup returns CDR1 SGHRS and CDR2 YFSETQ. The chain's CDR3 is CASSLETANTEAFF. CDR3 sequence (DNA): TGCGCCAGCAGCTTGGAGACAGCAAACACTGAAGCTTTCTTT.

V usage is TRBV11-1 and J usage is TRBJ1-4; unclear D gene. This CDR3 has 15 residues. CDR1 is SGHAT, CDR2 FQDESV, per germline (reference sequence). V lost 5 bases and J 6 bases, leaving 16 bases between the germline ends. The CDR3 here is CASSPRQRNDEKLFF. The CDR3 bases are TGTGCCAGCAGCCCAAGGCAGCGGAACGATGAAAAACTGTTTTTT. The full variable domain, rest sourced from reference TRBV11-1 and TRBJ1-4, is EAEVAQSPRYKITEKSQAVAFWCDPISGHATLYWYRQILGQGPELLVQFQDESVVDDSQLPKDRFSAERLKGVDSTLKIQPAELGDSAMYLCASSPRQRNDEKLFFGSGTQLSVL.

CDR3 protein: CASNLLDGDGELFF. The CDR3 region has the DNA TGTGCCAGCAACCTATTGGACGGGGACGGGGAGCTGTTTTTT. The chain links TRBV27 to TRBJ2-2, with D perhaps TRBD2 (5 bases). The CDR3 is made up of 14 amino acids. V was pared by 7 bases and J by 7 bases, with 16 bases between. Germline lookup yields CDR1 MNHEY and CDR2 SMNVEV (reference sequence).

The CDR3, as DNA: TGTGCCAGCAGCTCCGGTCGTACGGAAAGGAGGAACACTGAAGCTTTCTTT. Protein product: CASSSGRTERRNTEAFF. This sequence joins TRBV7-6 and TRBJ1-1; D is ambiguous. Germline V gives CDR1 SGHVS, CDR2 FNYEAQ. This CDR3 comprises 17 residues. V was trimmed by 4 bases and J by 1 base, leaving 19 bases between them.

The chain carries TRBV13 and TRBJ2-2; TRBD2 matches 10 bases. V was clipped by 3 bases and J by 3 bases; unmatched bases: 4. Germline CDR1 is PRHDT and CDR2 is FYEKMQ (reference sequence). The CDR3 loop spans 16 amino acids. The CDR3 sequence is CASSLPSGRDTGELFF. In nucleotides, the CDR3 is TGTGCCAGCAGCTTGCCTAGCGGGAGAGACACCGGGGAGCTGTTTTTT.

This chain links TRBV27 with TRBJ2-3; 9 bases match TRBD1. V shed 2 bases, J shed 5 bases, and the junction held 5 bases outside the gene matches. The CDR3 totals 15 residues. CDR1 and CDR2 (germline): MNHEY, SMNVEV (reference sequence). This CDR3 reads CASSLRDRVLDTQYF. The CDR3 DNA reads TGTGCCAGCAGTTTACGGGACAGGGTTTTAGATACGCAGTATTTT.

This chain uses TRBV5-5 with TRBJ2-3, with 8 bases fitting TRBD2. Trimming took 0 bases from V and 2 from J; bases not matched to a gene: 5. CDR1 is SGHKS and CDR2 is YYEKEE in the germline V gene (reference sequence). This CDR3 is built from 16 residues. The CDR3, as DNA: TGTGCCAGCAGCTTGGTTGCGGGGGGAATCACAGATACGCAGTATTTT. This gives the protein CASSLVAGGITDTQYF. The full variable domain, in which reference TRBV5-5 and TRBJ2-3 provide the parts outside the CDR3, is DAGVTQSPTHLIKTRGQQVTLRCSPISGHKSVSWYQQVLGQGPQFIFQYYEKEERGRGNFPDRFSARQFPNYSSELNVNALLLGDSALYLCASSLVAGGITDTQYFGPGTRLTVL.

This clone has a single count. The chain uses TRBV2 and TRBJ1-3; TRBD1 matches 10 bases. Germline-derived CDR1 and CDR2 are SNHLY and FYNNEI. The CDR3 contains 15 residues. J was trimmed by 4 bases and V by 8 bases; bases with no gene match: 8. The CDR3 sequence: CASLGTGARGNTIYF. The DNA of the CDR3 is TGTGCCAGCCTTGGGACAGGGGCGCGCGGAAACACCATATATTTT.

This chain connects TRBV10-1 to TRBJ2-3, with 9 bases lining up with TRBD2. The CDR3 runs 15 residues. Per the germline V gene, CDR1 is WNHNN and CDR2 is SYGVQD (reference sequence). The V and J ends lost 5 bases and 5 bases, in that order; junction bases with no gene match: 8. The CDR3 DNA follows: TGCGCCAGCAGTAATAGCGGGAGTCGTCGAGATACGCAGTATTTT. Residues: CASSNSGSRRDTQYF.

The rearrangement uses TRBV19 and TRBJ1-2; TRBD1 might be the D (5 bases). The CDR3 has 15 amino acids. Germline V gives CDR1 LNHDA, CDR2 SQIVND (reference sequence). Trimming took off 0 bases at V and 8 bases at J, with 16 bases between the two ends. The CDR3, as DNA: TGTGCCAGTAGTATAGATCGCAGGACACCCGGCGGCTACACCTTC. The encoded protein is CASSIDRRTPGGYTF. Full variable domain (missing parts from reference TRBV19 and TRBJ1-2): DGGITQSPKYLFRKEGQNVTLSCEQNLNHDAMYWYRQDPGQGLRLIYYSQIVNDFQKGDIAEGYSVSREKKESFPLTVTSAQKNPTAFYLCASSIDRRTPGGYTFGSGTRLTVV.

The chain recombines TRBV5-1 with TRBJ1-4; the match to TRBD1 covers 7 bases. This CDR3 has 14 residues. V trimming: 0 bases; J trimming: 7 bases; junction bases outside the gene matches: 3. Germline V gene lookup returns CDR1 SGHRS and CDR2 YFSETQ. This CDR3 reads CASSLGQGPEKLFF. The CDR3 DNA reads as TGCGCCAGCAGCTTGGGACAGGGCCCTGAAAAACTGTTTTTT.

The chain links TRBV9 to TRBJ1-2, with TRBD1 as a possible D gene (5 bases). Trimming left V 4 bases short and J 1 base short, with 11 bases between. Germline V gene data show CDR1 as SGDLS and CDR2 as YYNGEE. This CDR3 region has 14 residues. The CDR3 DNA follows: TGTGCCAGCAGCACAGATCAGGGTAACTATGGCTACACCTTC. It specifies CASSTDQGNYGYTF.

The chain carries TRBV12-3 or TRBV12-4 and TRBJ2-5, with D unclear. The germline V and J ends were trimmed by 3 bases and 1 base, with 6 bases remaining between them. This CDR3 region has 13 residues. In nucleotides, the CDR3 is TGTGCCAGCAGTTTGAGCTCCCAAGAGACCCAGTACTTC. It yields the protein CASSLSSQETQYF.

This clone was seen a handful of times. The chain carries TRBV27 and TRBJ2-2, with 8 bases aligning to TRBD1. Trimming cost V 3 bases and J 1 base; bases outside gene matches: 4. CDR3 size: 16 residues. The V gene's germline CDR1 is MNHEY and CDR2 SMNVEV (reference sequence). Here the CDR3 reads CASSFVGQGNTGELFF. In DNA form, the CDR3 reads TGTGCCAGCAGTTTTGTAGGACAGGGGAACACCGGGGAGCTGTTTTTT.

Written as DNA, the CDR3 is TGTGCCAGCAGGAGAGAGGGGGGGACAAGGTTCGGTTCCGAGCAGTACTTC. Translating gives CASRREGGTRFGSEQYF. V is TRBV27 and J is TRBJ2-7, with a tentative D call TRBD2 (7 bases). Trimming took 6 bases from V and 6 from J, leaving 27 bases between them. From germline, CDR1 is MNHEY and CDR2 SMNVEV (reference sequence). The CDR3 consists of 17 residues.